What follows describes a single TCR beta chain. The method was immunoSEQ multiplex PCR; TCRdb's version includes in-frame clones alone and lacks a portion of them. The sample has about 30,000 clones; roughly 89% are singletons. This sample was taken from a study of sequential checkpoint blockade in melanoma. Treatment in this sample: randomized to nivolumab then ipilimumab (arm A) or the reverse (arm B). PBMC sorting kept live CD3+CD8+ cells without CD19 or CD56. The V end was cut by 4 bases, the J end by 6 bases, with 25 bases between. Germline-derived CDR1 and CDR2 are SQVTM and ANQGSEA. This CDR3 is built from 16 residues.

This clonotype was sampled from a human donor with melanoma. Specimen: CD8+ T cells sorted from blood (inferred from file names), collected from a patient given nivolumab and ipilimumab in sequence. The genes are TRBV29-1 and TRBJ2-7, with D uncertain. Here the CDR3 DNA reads TGCAGCGTTGTTTTAGAGGTTTCCCCTAGATTAGGCGAGCAGTACTTC. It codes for CSVVLEVSPRLGEQYF.